These 23 T cell receptor beta chains were sequenced from one sample in a study of OX40 agonist ivuxolimab in advanced cancers. This table comes from immunoSEQ multiplex PCR, and its TCRdb copy is limited to in-frame clones, with some not included. The sample yields approximately 74,000 clones, 85% seen once. This specimen consisted of CD4+ or CD8+ T cells sorted from blood, obtained in a trial of the OX40 agonist ivuxolimab. Source of these receptors: an adult with an advanced solid tumor such as melanoma, head and neck, liver or kidney cancer.

The chain recombines TRBV4-2 with TRBJ2-5; maybe TRBD2 (6 bases). The V gene's germline CDR1 is LGHNA and CDR2 YNFKEQ. V was pared by 2 bases and J by 2 bases, with 15 bases between. The CDR3 totals 16 residues. CDR3 protein: CASSQLRRGAQETQYF. The CDR3 nucleotides read TGTGCCAGCAGCCAATTACGTCGCGGGGCTCAAGAGACCCAGTACTTC.

This rearrangement joins TRBV9 to TRBJ2-6; TRBD1 is a possible D gene (6 bases). The CDR3 loop spans 16 amino acids. Trimming shortened V by 4 bases and J by 2 bases, and 13 bases separated the two germline ends. Germline V lookup: CDR1 SGDLS, CDR2 YYNGEE. Written as DNA, the CDR3 is TGTGCCAGCAGCCCCCGCAGGGGCACTGGGGCCAACGTCCTGACTTTC. Translation: CASSPRRGTGANVLTF.

The V call is TRBV27, the J call TRBJ1-4, with TRBD1 as a possible D gene (5 bases). Germline CDR1 reads MNHEY; CDR2 reads SMNVEV (reference sequence). The CDR3 runs to 14 residues. V shed 8 bases and J shed 0 bases, with 10 bases lying between them. CDR3 amino acids: CASSGAATNEKLFF. The DNA of the CDR3 is TGTGCCAGCTCTGGGGCAGCAACTAATGAAAAACTGTTTTTT.

The CDR3: CASSYSPTSYNEQFF. The CDR3 coding sequence is TGTGCCAGCAGTTACTCCCCTACTAGCTACAATGAGCAGTTCTTC. The chain uses TRBV6-5 and TRBJ2-1, with D perhaps TRBD2 (5 bases). In germline, CDR1 is MNHEY, CDR2 SVGAGI. Trimming cost V 0 bases and J 3 bases, with 9 bases left between them. The CDR3 has 15 residues.

J is TRBJ1-2 and V is TRBV14; D not resolved. The CDR3 has 12 amino acids. Trimming left V 4 bases short and J 4 bases short, with 7 bases between. Germline V gene lookup returns CDR1 SGHDN and CDR2 FVKESK. The CDR3 bases are TGTGCCAGCAGCCCCGACATCTATGGCTACACCTTC. Translated: CASSPDIYGYTF. The full variable domain, its missing parts supplied by reference TRBV14 and TRBJ1-2, is EAGVTQFPSHSVIEKGQTVTLRCDPISGHDNLYWYRRVMGKEIKFLLHFVKESKQDESGMPNNRFLAERTGGTYSTLKVQPAELEDSGVYFCASSPDIYGYTFGSGTRLTVV.

This chain joins TRBV19 and TRBJ1-5, with D maybe TRBD1 (5 bases). Germline V gives CDR1 LNHDA, CDR2 SQIVND (reference sequence). The CDR3 covers 18 residues. V gave up 6 bases and J gave up 5 bases, with 26 bases separating them. As DNA, the CDR3 is TGTGCCAGTAGCCAATCGTACGGGAGCCCCCTGGGGCATCAGCCCCAGCATTTT. It encodes CASSQSYGSPLGHQPQHF.

J is TRBJ2-7 and V is TRBV7-2; TRBD2 matches at 11 bases. Losses at the gene ends were 5 bases for V and 4 bases for J; bases not matched to a gene: 7. The CDR3 contains 15 residues. Germline V gene lookup returns CDR1 SGHTA and CDR2 FQGNSA. The CDR3 DNA sequence: TGTGCCAGCAGCCAAACTAGCGGGGGCGGGTACGAGCAGTACTTC. Encoded protein: CASSQTSGGGYEQYF.

This sequence joins TRBV6-5 and TRBJ2-7, with D possibly TRBD1 on 5 matching bases. CDR3 length equals 14 residues. Germline V CDR1 and CDR2: MNHEY, SVGAGI. Trimming removed 5 bases at V and 1 base at J, with 12 bases between. CDR3 in DNA: TGTGCCAGCAGTGACCACAGGAATTCCTACGAGCAGTACTTC. It specifies CASSDHRNSYEQYF.

The chain links TRBV4-2 to TRBJ2-7, with a weak D call TRBD2 (6 bases). V was pared by 1 base and J by 5 bases, with 18 bases between. The V gene's germline CDR1 is LGHNA and CDR2 YNFKEQ. The CDR3 spans 16 residues. The CDR3 here is CASSQVKLLGGHEQYF. The CDR3 region has the DNA TGTGCCAGCAGCCAAGTAAAACTCTTGGGAGGCCACGAGCAGTACTTC.

This CDR3 is CASSQDGAPRETQYF. CDR3 in DNA: TGTGCCAGCAGCCAAGATGGTGCACCTAGGGAGACCCAGTACTTC. The rearrangement uses TRBV14 and TRBJ2-5, with D unresolved. Trimming took off 0 bases at V and 5 bases at J, with 13 bases between the two ends. The CDR3 is 15 residues long. Germline CDR1 and CDR2: SGHDN and FVKESK.

The V call is TRBV28, the J call TRBJ2-2; D possibly corresponds to TRBD1 (5 bases). This CDR3 is 14 amino acids long. In germline, CDR1 is MDHEN, CDR2 SYDVKM. V lost 2 bases and J lost 6, with 10 bases in between. In nucleotides, the CDR3 is TGTGCCAGCAGTTTAATGTTCAGGGCCGGGGAGCTGTTTTTT. Its protein product is CASSLMFRAGELFF.

The genes are TRBV27 and TRBJ1-3; no firm D call. This CDR3 has 14 amino acids. The germline V gene encodes CDR1 MNHEY and CDR2 SMNVEV (reference sequence). The V end lost 0 bases, the J end lost 2 bases, and 5 bases lay between the germline ends. The CDR3 loop is CASSLSFPGNTIYF. CDR3 nucleotide sequence: TGTGCCAGCAGTTTATCTTTTCCTGGAAACACCATATATTTT.

The chain has TRBV5-4 and TRBJ2-2, with D maybe TRBD2 (6 bases). The CDR3 runs 14 residues. V was pared by 4 bases and J by 8 bases, with 15 bases between. The V gene's germline CDR1 is SGHNT and CDR2 YYREEE (reference sequence). This chain's CDR3 is CASSNRDFGGELFF. The CDR3 DNA reads TGTGCCAGCAGCAACCGGGACTTCGGTGGGGAGCTGTTTTTT.

The chain is built from TRBV15 and TRBJ2-3; TRBD1 matches 10 bases. The CDR3 covers 16 residues. Per germline, CDR1 LNHNV and CDR2 YYDKDF (reference sequence). The V gene end was trimmed by 0 bases and the J gene end by 3 bases; junction bases not matched to a gene: 3. The CDR3 loop reads CATSRETGGRTDTQYF. The CDR3, as DNA: TGTGCCACCAGCAGAGAGACAGGGGGCAGAACAGATACGCAGTATTTT.

The V call is TRBV5-4, the J call TRBJ2-2; tentatively, D is TRBD1 (6 bases). Trimming left V 3 bases short and J 2 bases short, with 8 bases between. Germline assignment: CDR1 SGHNT and CDR2 YYREEE (reference sequence). The CDR3 covers 14 residues. In nucleotides, the CDR3 is TGTGCCAGCAGCTCGGACAGTAACACCGGGGAGCTGTTTTTT. Residues: CASSSDSNTGELFF. Full variable domain (outside the CDR3, taken from reference TRBV5-4 and TRBJ2-2): ETGVTQSPTHLIKTRGQQVTLRCSSQSGHNTVSWYQQALGQGPQFIFQYYREEENGRGNFPPRFSGLQFPNYSSELNVNALELDDSALYLCASSSDSNTGELFFGEGSRLTVL.

The J gene is TRBJ1-5, the V gene TRBV5-8, with 8 bases matching TRBD1. CDR1 and CDR2 from the germline V gene are SGHTS and YDEGEE. The CDR3 spans 16 residues. The V gene end was trimmed by 3 bases and the J gene end by 1 base; junction bases not matched to a gene: 6. CDR3: CASSSGQGGSNQPQHF. The DNA for the CDR3 is TGTGCCAGCAGCTCTGGACAGGGAGGAAGCAATCAGCCCCAGCATTTT. Supplemented by reference TRBV5-8 and TRBJ1-5, the full variable domain reads EAGVTQSPTHLIKTRGQQATLRCSPISGHTSVYWYQQALGLGLQFLLWYDEGEERNRGNFPPRFSGRQFPNYSSELNVNALELEDSALYLCASSSGQGGSNQPQHFGDGTRLSIL.

The V gene is TRBV21-1, the J gene TRBJ2-7. TRBV21-1 constitutes a pseudogene. This CDR3 has 12 residues. CDR3 protein: CASSLGSYEQYF. In DNA form, the CDR3 reads TGTGCCAGCAGCCTAGGGTCCTACGAGCAGTACTTC.

The rearrangement joins TRBV28 to TRBJ1-2; 8 bases line up with TRBD1. J was trimmed by 3 bases and V by 5 bases; bases with no gene match: 8. The CDR3 covers 15 residues. Germline V CDR1 and CDR2: MDHEN, SYDVKM. CDR3 region: CASSPLDREDYGYTF. The CDR3, as DNA: TGTGCCAGCAGTCCATTGGACAGGGAGGACTATGGCTACACCTTC.

The genes are TRBV18 and TRBJ2-3; 10 bases line up with TRBD1. Unmatched junction bases numbered 2, after V lost 4 bases and J lost 1 base. The CDR3 covers 15 residues. Germline CDR1 KGHSH, CDR2 LQKENI. CDR3 amino acids: CASSRTGGRTDTQYF. Here the CDR3 DNA reads TGTGCCAGCTCACGGACAGGGGGACGCACAGATACGCAGTATTTT.

The rearrangement uses TRBV10-3 and TRBJ1-3; 10 positions match TRBD1. Trimming cost V 2 bases and J 0 bases; bases outside gene matches: 1. Germline values: CDR1 ENHRY, CDR2 SYGVKD. CDR3 length: 16 amino acids. CDR3 sequence (DNA): TGTGCCATCAGTGAGCGGACAGGGGGCTCTGGAAACACCATATATTTT. Its protein product is CAISERTGGSGNTIYF.

Notes on this clone: Other DNA sequences in this specimen translate into the identical CDR3. The chain has TRBV18 and TRBJ2-3, with 8 bases that match TRBD2. CDR1 is KGHSH and CDR2 is LQKENI in the germline V gene. The length of the CDR3 is 15 residues. The V gene end was trimmed by 0 bases and the J gene end by 3 bases; junction bases not matched to a gene: 2. CDR3 loop: CASSPPSGSTDTQYF. The CDR3 DNA reads TGTGCCAGCTCACCACCCAGCGGGAGTACAGATACGCAGTATTTT.

This sequence joins TRBV27 and TRBJ2-1, with D possibly matching TRBD1 (5 bases). The germline CDR1 and CDR2 sequences are MNHEY and SMNVEV (reference sequence). V gave up 7 bases and J gave up 0 bases, with 10 bases separating them. This CDR3 has 14 amino acids. CDR3 region: CASTAQGSYNEQFF. As DNA, the CDR3 is TGTGCCAGCACTGCCCAGGGCTCCTACAATGAGCAGTTCTTC.

The chain recombines TRBV11-3 with TRBJ1-4; D uncertain. Trimming shortened V by 3 bases and J by 3 bases, and 11 bases separated the two germline ends. CDR3 length equals 15 residues. Germline CDR1 SGHNT, CDR2 YENEEA. CDR3 residues: CASSFGRTSNEKLFF. The CDR3 nucleotides read TGTGCCAGCAGCTTCGGACGGACTTCTAATGAAAAACTGTTTTTT.